The text below deals with one T cell receptor beta chain. This record belongs to a study of control samples from healthy donors and cancer patients. Generated by immunoSEQ multiplex PCR, the TCRdb table keeps only in-frame clones and is missing some. Of approximately 87,000 clones in the sample, approximately 90% are singletons; the top ten hold 0.95% to 1.5%. From germline, CDR1 is SGHTA and CDR2 FQGNSA. The CDR3 runs to 16 residues. V was pared by 4 bases and J by 6 bases, with 18 bases between. Sequences were obtained from blood. The chain employs TRBV7-2 and TRBJ2-2; D may be TRBD2 (7 bases). This clonotype originated in a woman in her forties or fifties in good health. The CDR3 sequence is CASSSFVGGLSGELFF. The CDR3 DNA reads as TGTGCCAGCAGCTCTTTTGTGGGGGGGCTCTCCGGGGAGCTGTTTTTT.